The entry below describes one T cell receptor beta chain. This sample is part of a study of blood T cell repertoires in COVID-19. V shed 5 bases and J 4 bases; nucleotides not matched to a gene: 8. CDR1 is MNHNY and CDR2 is SVGAGI in the germline V gene (reference sequence). The CDR3 contains 15 residues. In the authors' methods: Amplification with reference gene primers provided the estimates of nucleated cell counts. Sequenced by immunoSEQ multiplex PCR; TCRdb stores in-frame clones only, minus some. V and J calls and clone size are those listed in that table; D and trimming were worked out from the DNA. The sample contains 100,000 to 150,000 clones, roughly 84% of which appear only once.

Sequences were obtained from peripheral blood. The rearrangement links TRBV6-6 to TRBJ2-3, with 8 bases lining up with TRBD1. This receptor was identified in a woman older than 75 with acute or convalescent COVID-19. This CDR3 reads CASSRGQGGSDTQYF. CDR3 nucleotides: TGTGCCAGCAGTCGAGGACAGGGAGGATCAGATACGCAGTATTTT.